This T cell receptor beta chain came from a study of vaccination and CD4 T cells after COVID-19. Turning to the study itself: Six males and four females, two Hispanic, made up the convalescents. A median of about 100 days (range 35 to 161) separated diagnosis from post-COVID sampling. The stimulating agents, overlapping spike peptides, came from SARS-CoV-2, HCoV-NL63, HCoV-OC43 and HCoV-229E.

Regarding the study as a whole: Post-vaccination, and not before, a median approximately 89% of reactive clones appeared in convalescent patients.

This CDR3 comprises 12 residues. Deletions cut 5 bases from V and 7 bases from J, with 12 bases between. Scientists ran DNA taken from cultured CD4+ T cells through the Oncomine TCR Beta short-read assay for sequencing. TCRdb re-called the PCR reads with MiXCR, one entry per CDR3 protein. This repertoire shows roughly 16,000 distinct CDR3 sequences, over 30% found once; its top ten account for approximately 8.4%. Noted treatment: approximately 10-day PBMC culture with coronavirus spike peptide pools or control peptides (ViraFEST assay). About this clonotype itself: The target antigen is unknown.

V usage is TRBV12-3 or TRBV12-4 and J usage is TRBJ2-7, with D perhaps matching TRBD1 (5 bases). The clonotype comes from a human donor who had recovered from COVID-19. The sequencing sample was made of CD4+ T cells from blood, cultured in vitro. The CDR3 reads CASSQGFEEQYF. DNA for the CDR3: TGTGCCAGCAGTCAGGGATTTGAAGAGCAGTACTTC.